This entry concerns a single T cell receptor (beta chain). This clonotype was counted at least ten times. The target of this receptor is not known. Per-base quality was not reported, and no clone a single base away is much larger than it. These data originate in a study of breast tumors, draining lymph nodes, adjacent tissues (dated by TCRdb to the mid-2010s). Regarding the complete study: TCR beta repertoires were compared across tumor, adjacent nontumor tissue and axillary lymph nodes obtained from breast cancer patients. The study was designed to assess the relationships and possible T-cell exchange between tumor, surrounding tissue and draining lymph node repertoires in human breast cancer. The research as a whole found: The data were considered consistent with most tumor T cells being derived from the lymph node and subsequently expanding within tumor tissue. Tumor and nontumor tissue repertoires were significantly more similar in luminal-like than in basal-like breast cancer. Tumor T-cell repertoires showed less diversity than lymph node repertoires and more diversity than nontumor tissue repertoires, and tumor T-cell repertoires showed preferential V and J gene usage. Rather than being directly demonstrated, the conclusion that tumor T cells originate in lymph nodes was presented as consistent with a hypothesis.

The axillary draining lymph nodes of breast cancer patients were the source of the lymph node samples. This sample was sequenced with an Illumina HiSeq 2000. TCR beta chain libraries were generated through multiplex PCR amplification. High-throughput sequencing was used to analyze the amplified TCR beta chain products. Using fastp at Q25 and MiXCR, TCRdb reprocessed the public reads and kept productive beta chains. Rows with a matching CDR3 protein are joined into one entry that keeps the most common DNA and genes. In all, the sample holds over 100,000 distinct CDR3 sequences, and around 22% of those were seen once. Of the sample, just over 2.5% falls within the top ten clones. The sequenced sample was axillary lymph node tissue. The TCR was taken from a female donor with breast cancer. Some clones in this sample may be carry-over from other donors' samples.

In nucleotides, the sequence is TGTGCCAGTAGTAGATTAGCGGGAGGGTTGGTAGATACGCAGTATTTT. Translated, this gives CASSRLAGGLVDTQYF. The V gene is TRBV19 and the J gene is TRBJ2-3; 11 bases in between match TRBD2. The CDR3, cysteine through phenylalanine, is 16 amino acids long. The CDR3 DNA has 48 bases and is translated from base 1. Trimming removed 4 bases from V and 5 bases from J; the gene matches leave 8 bases unexplained. CDR1 and CDR2, per the germline V gene (reference sequence), are LNHDA and SQIVND.